This TCR beta chain comes out of a study of control samples from healthy donors and cancer patients. TCRdb's copy holds only in-frame clones and misses some; the assay was immunoSEQ multiplex PCR. The sample records about 60,000 clones, approximately 95% being singletons. Per germline, CDR1 LGHNA and CDR2 YNFKEQ. V lost 0 bases and J lost 4, with 24 bases in between. This CDR3 has 19 amino acids. Sequencing was done on a sample of blood. The chain joins TRBV4-2 to TRBJ1-2; unclear D gene. The receptor's source is a young woman in good health. CDR3 sequence reads: CASSQDWGVGRESGYGYTF. The CDR3 nucleotides are TGTGCCAGCAGCCAAGATTGGGGTGTGGGTAGGGAGAGTGGCTATGGCTACACCTTC.